The clone carrying this T cell receptor beta chain was detected once. Methods used by the authors: Estimation of nucleated cell counts was performed using reference gene primer amplification. Clones were read by immunoSEQ multiplex PCR, and TCRdb kept only the in-frame ones, dropping some. The V and J calls and clone size are taken from that table; D and trimming were inferred from the DNA. The table includes some 150,000 clones, approximately 85% detected once. The entry originates in a study of blood T cell repertoires in COVID-19. The CDR3 consists of 12 residues. J lost 10 bases, V lost 2 bases, and 3 bases had no gene match. Germline V CDR1 and CDR2: SGHDT, YYEEEE.

This clonotype was sampled from a woman older than 75 with acute or convalescent COVID-19. The source material was peripheral blood. V is TRBV5-6 and J is TRBJ1-1; 9 positions agree with TRBD1. The CDR3 DNA follows: TGTGCCAGCAGCTTTCGGACAGGGGCAGCTTTCTTT. Its translation is CASSFRTGAAFF.